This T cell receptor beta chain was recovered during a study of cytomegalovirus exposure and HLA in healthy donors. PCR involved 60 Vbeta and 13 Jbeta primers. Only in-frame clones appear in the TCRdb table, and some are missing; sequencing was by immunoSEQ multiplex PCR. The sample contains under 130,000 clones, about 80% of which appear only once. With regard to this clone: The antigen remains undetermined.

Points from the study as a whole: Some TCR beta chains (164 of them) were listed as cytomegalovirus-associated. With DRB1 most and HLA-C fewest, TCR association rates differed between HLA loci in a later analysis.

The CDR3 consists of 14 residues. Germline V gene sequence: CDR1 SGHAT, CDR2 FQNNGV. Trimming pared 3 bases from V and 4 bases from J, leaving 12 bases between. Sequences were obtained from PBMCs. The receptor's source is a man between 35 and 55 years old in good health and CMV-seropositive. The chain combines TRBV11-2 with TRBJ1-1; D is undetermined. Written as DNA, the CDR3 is TGTGCCAGCAGCTTTGACCGCCGAGGCACTGAAGCTTTCTTT. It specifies CASSFDRRGTEAFF.